These 16 T cell receptor beta chains came from one sample sequenced in a study of T cells in Graves' hyperthyroidism and ophthalmopathy (dated by TCRdb to between 2017 and 2020). The protocol used for the library was multiplex PCR. The reads were generated on an Illumina HiSeq 2000. Amplification of TCR beta CDR3 regions was carried out from RNA transcripts. The TCR CDR3 was subjected to a first round of RT-PCR using the HTBI primer set and the Qiagen OneStep RT-PCR kit. TCRdb cleaned the public reads at Q25 with fastp, built clones with MiXCR and kept in-frame beta chains. One record per CDR3 amino acid sequence lists the most common genes and DNA. Here the sample has over 650,000 distinct CDR3 sequences; roughly 17% occur a single time. Under 10% of the sample goes to the ten largest clones. Sequenced input: blood. The receptor source for this set is a man between 18 and 29 years old with Graves' hyperthyroidism.

This clonotype came up a few times. This chain links TRBV20-1 with TRBJ2-1, with D possibly matching TRBD2 (6 bases). The CDR3 runs to 14 residues. Germline V lookup: CDR1 DFQATT, CDR2 SNEGSKA (reference sequence). V lost 6 bases and J 4 bases, leaving 16 bases between the germline ends. CDR3 region: CSARELALYNEQFF. The CDR3 DNA is TGCAGTGCCCGGGAGCTAGCGTTATACAATGAGCAGTTCTTC.

This chain joins TRBV5-7 and TRBJ2-2; a weak D match, TRBD1 (5 bases). TRBV5-7 is labeled an ORF, and its function is uncertain. There are 16 residues in the CDR3. V dropped 0 bases and J dropped 0 bases, with 9 bases sitting between them. The CDR3 region has the DNA TGTGCCAGCAGCTTGGGGACAAGGGCGAACACCGGGGAGCTGTTTTTT. Its protein is CASSLGTRANTGELFF.

This clonotype was seen repeatedly, ten times or more. The CDR3 reads CSVEGLAGLEQYF. The CDR3 nucleotides are TGCAGCGTTGAGGGACTAGCGGGACTGGAGCAGTACTTC. V is TRBV29-1 and J is TRBJ2-7; TRBD2 agrees at 13 bases. This CDR3 spans 13 amino acids. V lost 3 bases to trimming and J lost 7 bases; unmatched junction nucleotides: 3. Germline V gene sequence: CDR1 SQVTM, CDR2 ANQGSEA.

The rearrangement links TRBV7-9 to TRBJ1-1; 8 bases fit TRBD1. Per the germline V gene, CDR1 is SEHNR and CDR2 is FQNEAQ (reference sequence). The CDR3 contains 15 residues. V shed 2 bases and J 4 bases; nucleotides not matched to a gene: 6. The CDR3 protein is CASSLSGGGGTEAFF. The CDR3, as DNA: TGTGCCAGCAGCTTATCAGGGGGCGGAGGCACTGAAGCTTTCTTT.

V is TRBV29-1 and J is TRBJ2-5, with 15 bases identical to TRBD2. This CDR3 is 14 amino acids long. Germline CDR1 SQVTM, CDR2 ANQGSEA. The trim removed 6 bases at V and 5 bases at J, leaving 4 bases unmatched. The CDR3 spells CSVLGLAGGETQYF. As DNA, the CDR3 is TGCAGCGTATTGGGACTAGCGGGAGGTGAGACCCAGTACTTC.

This clonotype was seen many times. The chain couples TRBV27 to TRBJ2-7; 9 bases are shared with TRBD2. This CDR3 has 13 residues. Germline V lookup: CDR1 MNHEY, CDR2 SMNVEV (reference sequence). Trimming cost V 8 bases and J 7 bases; bases outside gene matches: 9. The CDR3 here is CASSKGAGGEQYF. CDR3 sequence (DNA): TGTGCCAGCTCAAAGGGGGCGGGAGGGGAGCAGTACTTC.

The chain has TRBV28 and TRBJ1-4; 7 bases match TRBD1. Germline V gene sequence: CDR1 MDHEN, CDR2 SYDVKM. This CDR3 has 17 amino acids. J gave up 7 bases and V 6 bases, and 17 bases lay outside the gene matches. CDR3 in DNA: TGTGCCAGCAGCACCCCCGGGACAGATGGGGGAGGTGAAAAACTGTTTTTT. Translation: CASSTPGTDGGGEKLFF.

At least ten counts were recorded for this clonotype. This chain uses TRBV2 with TRBJ2-1; 7 nucleotides line up with TRBD2. Germline-derived CDR1 and CDR2 are SNHLY and FYNNEI. The CDR3 spans 14 residues. J gave up 6 bases and V 4 bases, and 6 bases lay outside the gene matches. The CDR3 sequence: CASSGTSGVNEQFF. In nucleotides, the CDR3 is TGTGCCAGCAGTGGGACTAGTGGGGTCAATGAGCAGTTCTTC.

The sample holds one count of this clonotype. This rearrangement joins TRBV5-6 to TRBJ2-5; tentatively, D is TRBD1 (6 bases). This CDR3 has 14 amino acids. CDR1 and CDR2 from the germline V gene are SGHDT and YYEEEE. Trimming took 6 bases from V and 2 from J, leaving 14 bases between them. CDR3 loop: CASIVTGRQETQYF. Written as DNA, the CDR3 is TGTGCCAGCATCGTGACAGGTCGGCAAGAGACCCAGTACTTC. The variable domain in full, completed from reference TRBV5-6 and TRBJ2-5, reads DAGVTQSPTHLIKTRGQQVTLRCSPKSGHDTVSWYQQALGQGPQFIFQYYEEEERQRGNFPDRFSGHQFPNYSSELNVNALLLGDSALYLCASIVTGRQETQYFGPGTRLLVL.

A few counts support this clonotype. The chain employs TRBV5-5 and TRBJ1-1, with 8 bases fitting TRBD1. The germline V gene has CDR1 SGHKS and CDR2 YYEKEE (reference sequence). The length of the CDR3 is 16 residues. J lost 4 bases, V lost 4 bases, and 12 bases had no gene match. In nucleotides, the CDR3 is TGTGCCAGCAGCCCAGACAGGGGCCAAAGGTCCACTGAAGCTTTCTTT. Encoded protein: CASSPDRGQRSTEAFF. Complete variable domain (other parts from reference TRBV5-5 and TRBJ1-1): DAGVTQSPTHLIKTRGQQVTLRCSPISGHKSVSWYQQVLGQGPQFIFQYYEKEERGRGNFPDRFSARQFPNYSSELNVNALLLGDSALYLCASSPDRGQRSTEAFFGQGTRLTVV.

This clonotype was seen ten or more times. Here the CDR3 reads CASSLGGARTDTQYF. The CDR3 DNA reads as TGTGCCAGCAGCTTAGGGGGGGCACGCACAGATACGCAGTATTTT. This chain connects TRBV7-2 to TRBJ2-3; the D call may be TRBD1 or TRBD2 (6 bases each). V was pared by 1 base and J by 1 base, with 9 bases between. Germline V gene sequence: CDR1 SGHTA, CDR2 FQGNSA. This CDR3 has 15 residues.

This clonotype occurred many times. This rearrangement joins TRBV18 to TRBJ2-3; D not certain. Germline values: CDR1 KGHSH, CDR2 LQKENI. The CDR3 loop spans 15 amino acids. Trimming took off 6 bases at V and 0 bases at J, with 13 bases between the two ends. CDR3 amino acids: CASSATLGSTDTQYF. Here the CDR3 DNA reads TGTGCCAGCTCCGCCACCCTGGGAAGCACAGATACGCAGTATTTT.

This clonotype was counted only a few times. The chain has TRBV27 and TRBJ2-1; 10 nucleotides line up with TRBD2. The CDR3 consists of 15 residues. Germline V CDR1 and CDR2: MNHEY, SMNVEV (reference sequence). Losses at the gene ends were 2 bases for V and 10 bases for J; bases not matched to a gene: 8. The CDR3 protein is CASSLMGTSVKEQFF. CDR3 DNA sequence: TGTGCCAGCAGTTTAATGGGGACTAGCGTTAAGGAGCAGTTCTTC.

The chain carries TRBV6-5 and TRBJ1-2; 8 positions match TRBD1. The CDR3 contains 14 residues. From germline, CDR1 is MNHEY and CDR2 SVGAGI. V shed 2 bases and J 8 bases; nucleotides not matched to a gene: 7. CDR3 sequence (DNA): TGTGCCAGCAGTTACCTTGGACAGGGAGGAGGCTACACCTTC. Translating gives CASSYLGQGGGYTF.

Details on this clonotype: A read error is possible here, since a much larger clone lies one base away. This chain connects TRBV20-1 to TRBJ1-1; D not certain. The CDR3 is 12 residues long. Per germline, CDR1 DFQATT and CDR2 SNEGSKA (reference sequence). The CDR3 nucleotides read TGCAGTGCCGGCGCCGACAACACTAAAGCTTTCTTT. As protein: CSAGADNTKAFF.

This clonotype was recorded many times. The chain employs TRBV20-1 and TRBJ1-1, with 8 bases matching TRBD1. Germline V gene data show CDR1 as DFQATT and CDR2 as SNEGSKA (reference sequence). CDR3 length: 15 residues. Trimming at V came to 0 bases and at J to 5 bases, leaving 8 bases not matched to a gene. This chain's CDR3 is CSARDYGQGRTEAFF. In DNA form, the CDR3 reads TGCAGTGCTAGAGATTACGGACAGGGACGGACTGAAGCTTTCTTT.